This T cell receptor (beta chain) was sequenced for a study of T cell responses to AZD1222 COVID-19 vaccine listed by TCRdb under 2021. For the wider study: TCR sequencing was performed for 230 to 250 trial participants, of whom about 200 were given two doses of AZD1222 and around 26 were given two doses of MenACWY control vaccine. Trial participants were enrolled by age into subgroups of 18-55, 56-69 and 70-plus years, and approximately 150, 30 and 60 TCR-sequenced participants, respectively, were included in these subgroups.

The CDR3 regions of human TCRbeta chains were subjected to immunosequencing. In the source study's methods: TCRs in the repertoires were matched against a reference library of SARS-CoV-2-specific TCRs that had been generated with the MIRA antigen-specificity platform. Breadth meant the fraction of unique TCRs that were SARS-CoV-2-associated, whereas depth meant the fraction of total T cells that were SARS-CoV-2-associated. Using the MIRA data, each spike-specific TCR was mapped to the spike region that the TCR reacts to and placed in a CD4 or CD8 class. Log10-transformed breadth and depth values were compared by one-way ANOVA with Sidak's multiple comparisons tests. Here the immuneACCESS table is served through TCRdb, limited to in-frame sequences with V and J called. Missing clones are a known gap in these copies; in checked studies unresolved V genes cover under half, and the rest lacks a known reason. V and J calls and clone size are given by that table; D and trimming were obtained from the DNA. This sample has 60,000 to 80,000 clones in its table, and about three quarters of those were observed once. 40% to 55% of the sample rests with the top ten.

Sequences KGHSH (CDR1) and LQKENI (CDR2) are obtained from the germline V gene. The cysteine opens and the phenylalanine closes a CDR3 of 15 amino acids. Of the read, only the CDR3 DNA is kept; its 45 bases are in frame from base 1. Trimming takes 6 bases from V and 5 bases from J, and the germline ends sit 14 bases apart. Here is what the overall study found, with its caveats: Most participants were white British and females outnumbered males, and the authors suggested that clonal diversity may have been underestimated. Conclusions about previously exposed vaccinees are limited because only six or seven AZD1222 recipients were SARS-CoV-2 seropositive at baseline. In the small 56-69-year group, the increase in depth fell short of significance, most likely because of low power. Because no day 14 peak-response samples were available, the repertoires could be characterized only after the peak T cell response. Reportedly, close to half of the unique spike-specific TCRs recognized epitopes lying outside the regions that are mutated in the B.1.351 and B.1.1.7 variants. The whole spike protein was spanned by vaccine-associated CD4 TCRs, and dominant responses were seen in regions 160-218 and 743-854. After two AZD1222 doses, spike-specific TCR breadth and depth were significantly higher than at day 0 and than in MenACWY recipients.

Regarding this clone: Its cognate antigen has yet to be identified. No quality values exist for individual bases; no much larger clone is one base distant.

Per the publication, the time point label means: about 28 days (+/-7) after the second vaccine dose. AZD1222 recipients with second doses at about 4 weeks or about 12 weeks were pooled, because spike-specific TCR depth and breadth did not differ between schedules. Vaccinee samples came from UK trials COV001 and COV002, including a single-blind randomized controlled phase 2/3 trial of AZD1222 (ChAdOx1 nCoV-19) in healthy adults. Trial participant PBMC samples were collected at day 0 and day 28 after the second dose for TCRbeta chain sequencing. This receptor was identified in an adult who received the AZD1222 COVID-19 vaccine. This sequence uses TRBV18 and TRBJ1-6; the D gene remains uncertain. Sequencing used peripheral blood, obtained 28 days after the second AZD1222 dose. CDR3 sequence: CASSRDYLNNSPLHF. The DNA sequence is as follows: TGTGCCAGCTCCAGAGATTACTTAAATAATTCACCCCTCCACTTT. When the CDR3 is completed using the reference TRBV18 and TRBJ1-6 genes on either side, the full variable domain is NAGVMQNPRHLVRRRGQEARLRCSPMKGHSHVYWYRQLPEEGLKFMVYLQKENIIDESGMPKERFSAEFPKEGPSILRIQQVVRGDSAAYFCASSRDYLNNSPLHFGNGTRLTVT.